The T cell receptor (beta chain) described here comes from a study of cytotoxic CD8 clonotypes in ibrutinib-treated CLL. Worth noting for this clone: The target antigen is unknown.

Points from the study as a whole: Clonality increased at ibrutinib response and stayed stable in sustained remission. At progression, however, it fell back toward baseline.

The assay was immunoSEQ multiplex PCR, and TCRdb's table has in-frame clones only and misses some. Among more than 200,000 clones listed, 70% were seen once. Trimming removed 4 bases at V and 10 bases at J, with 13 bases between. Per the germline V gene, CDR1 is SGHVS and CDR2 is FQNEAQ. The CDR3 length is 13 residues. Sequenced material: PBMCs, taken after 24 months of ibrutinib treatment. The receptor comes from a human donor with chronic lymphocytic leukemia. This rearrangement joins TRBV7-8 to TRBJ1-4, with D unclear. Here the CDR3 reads CASSSGFGGKLFF. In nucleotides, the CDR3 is TGTGCCAGCAGCTCGGGGTTCGGCGGAAAACTGTTTTTT.